This T cell receptor (beta chain) was sequenced during a study of shared clonotypes between healthy human individuals. Broader study findings: Blood was the sole source, and tissue repertoires probably differ. Owing to a small donor count, the genetic and exposure-history diversity represented was limited.

In germline, CDR1 is LGHNA, CDR2 YNFKEQ. CDR3 length: 15 residues. Trimming stripped 4 bases from V and 8 bases from J, with 18 bases between. To note about this clone: Its antigen is unidentified.

Measured with immunoSEQ multiplex PCR; TCRdb has only the in-frame clones, and not every one. The repertoire holds over a million clones, with 70% to 80% as singletons. The study drew its donors from healthy HIV-negative adults without recent acute infections or vaccinations. CD45RA-negative memory and CD45RA+ naive subsets were split from the CD4+ cells. The sequencing sample was made of memory CD4+ T cells from PBMCs. Subset given: CD45RA-negative fraction. The clonotype comes from a man between 18 and 35 years old in good health. Some clones in this sample may be carry-over from other donors' samples. The chain combines TRBV4-2 with TRBJ2-1; D is tentatively TRBD1 or TRBD2 (5 bases each). CDR3 residues: CASSPVGRGSDEQFF. The CDR3 bases are TGTGCCAGCAGCCCTGTGGGACGAGGGAGCGATGAGCAGTTCTTC.